These 30 T cell receptor beta chains were sequenced from one sample in a study of shared clonotypes between healthy human individuals (dated by TCRdb to 2019 to 2021). Library prep was done by the immunoSEQ multiplex PCR assay. TCRdb carries this immuneACCESS record with in-frame sequences only. Its versions omit some clonotypes, under half of them owing to an unresolved V gene in the studies checked, with the rest unexplained. In all, the sample holds about 1.1 million clones, and approximately 80% of those were seen once. The ten largest clonotypes hold about 0.52% of the sample. Material: memory CD4+ T cells from PBMCs. The cell subset or site tag for this specimen amounts to: CD45RA-negative fraction. These receptor sequences come from a young man in good health. Some clones in this sample may be carry-over from other donors' samples.

This chain joins TRBV18 and TRBJ2-5; tentative D call: TRBD2 (5 bases). V was cut by 4 bases and J by 7 bases, with 22 bases left in between. This CDR3 has 16 amino acids. From germline, CDR1 is KGHSH and CDR2 LQKENI. As DNA, the CDR3 is TGTGCCAGCTCACACGCAAGCTCATGGGGTCGGGGGACCCAGTACTTC. It codes for CASSHASSWGRGTQYF.

The V gene is TRBV2, the J gene TRBJ2-2, with a weak D call TRBD2 (5 bases). This CDR3 comprises 15 residues. The V gene lost 1 base and the J gene lost 1 base, with 7 bases spanning the gap. In germline, CDR1 is SNHLY, CDR2 FYNNEI. This chain's CDR3 is CASSEGAGNTGELFF. CDR3 nucleotides: TGTGCCAGCAGTGAAGGTGCGGGGAACACCGGGGAGCTGTTTTTT.

V and J are TRBV12-2 and TRBJ2-7. TRBV12-2 is deemed a pseudogene. The CDR3 totals 14 residues. This chain's CDR3 is CASRPGPRDYEQYF. In nucleotides, the CDR3 is TGTGCAAGTCGTCCGGGACCCAGGGACTACGAGCAGTACTTC.

The rearrangement joins TRBV28 to TRBJ2-7, with 7 nucleotides matching TRBD1. Germline values: CDR1 MDHEN, CDR2 SYDVKM. V shed 6 bases and J 2 bases; nucleotides not matched to a gene: 7. CDR3 length: 14 amino acids. CDR3 loop: CASRSAGQAYEQYF. In DNA, the CDR3 is TGTGCCAGCAGGAGTGCTGGACAGGCCTACGAGCAGTACTTC.

The CDR3 nucleotides read TGCGCCAGCAGCTTTAGGGCCCGGGAGCCCTACGAGCAGTACTTC. Its protein is CASSFRAREPYEQYF. The rearrangement links TRBV5-1 to TRBJ2-7, with D possibly being TRBD2 (6 bases). The ends were cut back, 2 bases at V and 2 bases at J, with 14 bases in the middle. Germline CDR1 is SGHRS and CDR2 is YFSETQ. CDR3 length equals 15 residues.

This clone has more than one count but fewer than ten. The chain is built from TRBV5-8 and TRBJ1-1, with unresolved D. V was clipped by 5 bases and J by 4 bases, with 18 bases between them. The CDR3 sequence is 15 residues long. CDR1 SGHTS and CDR2 YDEGEE come from the germline V gene. CDR3 protein: CASSYPLQPGTEAFF. CDR3 DNA sequence: TGTGCCAGCAGTTACCCACTCCAACCGGGCACTGAAGCTTTCTTT.

This clone was seen only a few times. Germline is not matched at one junction end, which may reflect a read error. V usage is TRBV19 and J usage is TRBJ2-1; 10 nucleotides agree with TRBD2. CDR3 length: 14 amino acids. The germline CDR1 and CDR2 sequences are LNHDA and SQIVND (reference sequence). As DNA, the CDR3 is TGTGCCAGCCGTCCTAGCGGGAGTTACAGTGAGCAGTTCTTC. The encoded protein is CASRPSGSYSEQFF.

In its sample, this clone was seen once. CDR3 DNA: TGTGCCAGCAGTCCCCAGAACACTGAAGCTTTCTTT. Translated, it gives CASSPQNTEAFF. The chain joins TRBV2 to TRBJ1-1; D unclear. There are 12 residues in the CDR3. Trimming left V 5 bases short and J 1 base short, with 5 bases between. Looked up from germline, CDR1 is SNHLY and CDR2 is FYNNEI. Full variable domain (remainder filled in from reference TRBV2 and TRBJ1-1): EPEVTQTPSHQVTQMGQEVILRCVPISNHLYFYWYRQILGQKVEFLVSFYNNEISEKSEIFDDQFSVERPDGSNFTLKIRSTKLEDSAMYFCASSPQNTEAFFGQGTRLTVV.

This clone was seen only once. The chain links TRBV4-1 to TRBJ2-1; 9 positions agree with TRBD1. CDR3 length: 17 amino acids. V lost 6 bases to trimming and J lost 1 base; unmatched junction nucleotides: 10. CDR1 and CDR2 from the germline V gene are MGHRA and YSYEKL. Written as DNA, the CDR3 is TGCGCCAGCAGGCCGGGGGCCGGGACAGGGTCCTACAATGAGCAGTTCTTC. As protein: CASRPGAGTGSYNEQFF.

V gene TRBV10-3 combines with J gene TRBJ2-2; 13 nucleotides align to TRBD2. Germline CDR1 ENHRY, CDR2 SYGVKD. The trim removed 6 bases at V and 7 bases at J, leaving 5 bases unmatched. The length of the CDR3 is 15 residues. CDR3 region: CAIREGLAGLGELFF. CDR3 coding DNA: TGTGCCATCAGGGAGGGACTAGCGGGACTCGGGGAGCTGTTTTTT.

The gene calls are TRBV6-5 and TRBJ2-1; D might be TRBD2 (5 bases). Trimming took 2 bases from V and 0 from J, leaving 8 bases between them. The CDR3 totals 15 residues. Germline values: CDR1 MNHEY, CDR2 SVGAGI. CDR3 sequence (DNA): TGTGCCAGCAGTTACGGGCTAGCCTCCTACAATGAGCAGTTCTTC. Residues: CASSYGLASYNEQFF.

The rearrangement links TRBV5-6 to TRBJ1-5, with D tentatively TRBD1 (6 bases). The V gene lost 1 base and the J gene lost 1 base, with 6 bases spanning the gap. CDR1 and CDR2 from the germline V gene are SGHDT and YYEEEE. This CDR3 contains 14 residues. The CDR3 coding sequence is TGTGCCAGCAGCTTGACAGGGAGCAATCAGCCCCAGCATTTT. Its translation: CASSLTGSNQPQHF.

This chain joins TRBV7-2 and TRBJ2-7; TRBD2 agrees at 8 bases. CDR1 and CDR2 from the germline V gene are SGHTA and FQGNSA. The CDR3 sequence is 15 residues long. V lost 4 bases, J lost 0 bases, and 5 bases stayed unmatched. CDR3 amino acids: CASSSLSGSSYEQYF. CDR3 DNA sequence: TGTGCCAGCAGCTCCTTGAGCGGGAGCTCCTACGAGCAGTACTTC.

This clone has a single count. The chain has TRBV27 and TRBJ1-4; D is perhaps TRBD1 (5 bases). CDR1 is MNHEY and CDR2 is SMNVEV in the germline V gene (reference sequence). V lost 6 bases to trimming and J lost 4 bases, with 15 bases between them. The CDR3 runs 15 residues. The DNA of the CDR3 is TGTGCCAGCAGGGTATCGGGACGGCATAATGAAAAACTGTTTTTT. This codes for CASRVSGRHNEKLFF. The variable domain in full, with the rest retrieved from reference TRBV27 and TRBJ1-4, is EAQVTQNPRYLITVTGKKLTVTCSQNMNHEYMSWYRQDPGLGLRQIYYSMNVEVTDKGDVPEGYKVSRKEKRNFPLILESPSPNQTSLYFCASRVSGRHNEKLFFGSGTQLSVL.

The rearrangement links TRBV28 to TRBJ1-1, with D unresolved. This CDR3 is built from 12 residues. From germline, CDR1 is MDHEN and CDR2 SYDVKM. The V gene lost 3 bases and the J gene lost 6 bases, with 8 bases spanning the gap. CDR3 nucleotide sequence: TGTGCCAGCAGTTTTTTCGGGCCTGAAGCTTTCTTT. It encodes CASSFFGPEAFF.

V is TRBV7-9 and J is TRBJ1-4, with 9 bases identical to TRBD1. With 5 bases clipped from V and 13 bases from J, the junction kept 5 bases outside the gene matches. Germline V gives CDR1 SEHNR, CDR2 FQNEAQ (reference sequence). The CDR3 contains 12 residues. The CDR3 DNA is TGTGCCAGCAGCAACACAGGGGGCACACTGTTTTTT. Protein sequence: CASSNTGGTLFF.

This clone has more than one count but fewer than ten. The chain employs TRBV25-1 and TRBJ1-5, with D unresolved. With 0 bases removed from V and 5 bases from J, the gap between germline ends came to 8 bases. The CDR3 length is 14 residues. From germline, CDR1 is MGHDK and CDR2 SYGVNS. The CDR3 region has the DNA TGTGCCAGCAGTGAATACCTCTTTGATCAGCCCCAGCATTTT. Encoded protein: CASSEYLFDQPQHF. Full variable domain (remainder filled in from reference TRBV25-1 and TRBJ1-5): EADIYQTPRYLVIGTGKKITLECSQTMGHDKMYWYQQDPGMELHLIHYSYGVNSTEKGDLSSESTVSRIRTEHFPLTLESARPSHTSQYLCASSEYLFDQPQHFGDGTRLSIL.

V and J are TRBV5-1 and TRBJ1-1, with D tentatively TRBD1 (5 bases). V lost 0 bases, J lost 1 base, and 10 bases lay in between. The CDR3 is made up of 15 amino acids. CDR1 is SGHRS, CDR2 YFSETQ, per germline. The CDR3 coding sequence is TGCGCCAGCAGCTTGGTCGTCGGACAGAACACTGAAGCTTTCTTT. Translating gives CASSLVVGQNTEAFF. The complete variable domain, with remaining parts taken from reference TRBV5-1 and TRBJ1-1, reads KAGVTQTPRYLIKTRGQQVTLSCSPISGHRSVSWYQQTPGQGLQFLFEYFSETQRNKGNFPGRFSGRQFSNSRSEMNVSTLELGDSALYLCASSLVVGQNTEAFFGQGTRLTVV.

The CDR3 loop is CASSPLAAGTEAFF. CDR3 DNA: TGTGCCAGCAGCCCTCTGGCGGCGGGCACTGAAGCTTTCTTT. The genes are TRBV7-9 and TRBJ1-1, with D unclear. The CDR3 consists of 14 residues. The germline V gene has CDR1 SEHNR and CDR2 FQNEAQ (reference sequence). Trimming shortened V by 5 bases and J by 4 bases, and 14 bases separated the two germline ends.

This chain joins TRBV5-6 and TRBJ2-5; TRBD2 agrees at 10 bases. The germline gives CDR1 SGHDT, CDR2 YYEEEE. The V segment lost 4 bases and the J segment 5 bases; nucleotides outside the gene matches: 5. The CDR3 consists of 14 residues. DNA of the CDR3: TGTGCCAGCAGCGGAGGACTAGCGGAGGAGACCCAGTACTTC. Protein product: CASSGGLAEETQYF.

The V gene is TRBV7-3, the J gene TRBJ2-5, with 9 positions matching TRBD1. This CDR3 region has 14 residues. The germline CDR1 and CDR2 sequences are SGHTA and FQGTGA. The ends lost 4 bases at V and 7 bases at J; junction bases unmatched: 7. The CDR3 bases are TGTGCCAGCAGCTCTACAGGGGGCGCGGGGACCCAGTACTTC. This codes for CASSSTGGAGTQYF.

The V call is TRBV30, the J call TRBJ2-7; D uncertain. This CDR3 region has 14 residues. Trimming left V 0 bases short and J 6 bases short, with 15 bases between. Germline CDR1 is GTSNPN and CDR2 is SVGIG (reference sequence). The CDR3 region is CAWSVLGVVSEQYF. CDR3 bases: TGTGCCTGGAGTGTACTTGGGGTCGTCTCCGAGCAGTACTTC.

This clone occurred once. This chain connects TRBV23-1 to TRBJ1-5; tentatively, D is TRBD1 (6 bases). TRBV23-1 counts as an open reading frame of uncertain function. V lost 3 bases to trimming and J lost 10 bases, with 16 bases between them. CDR3 length: 14 amino acids. CDR3 coding DNA: TGCGCCAGCAGTCAGGGGGCCGAGGGTGGACCCCAGCATTTT. Translating gives CASSQGAEGGPQHF.

The chain has TRBV9 and TRBJ2-5; TRBD2 matches 9 bases. The ends lost 0 bases at V and 4 bases at J; junction bases unmatched: 1. Germline values: CDR1 SGDLS, CDR2 YYNGEE. The CDR3 contains 14 residues. The CDR3 protein is CASSVDSGRETQYF. CDR3 nucleotide sequence: TGTGCCAGCAGCGTAGATAGCGGGAGAGAGACCCAGTACTTC.

The chain joins TRBV10-3 to TRBJ2-7; 8 nucleotides agree with TRBD2. Germline assignment: CDR1 ENHRY and CDR2 SYGVKD. V was pared by 4 bases and J by 3 bases, with 14 bases of the junction left unmatched. This CDR3 comprises 17 residues. The CDR3 DNA is TGTGCCATCAGTGCCCACGGTGACGGGAGGGTAAGCTACGAGCAGTACTTC. Protein: CAISAHGDGRVSYEQYF.

The V and J genes are TRBV19 and TRBJ2-4; no clear D gene. Germline values: CDR1 LNHDA, CDR2 SQIVND (reference sequence). The CDR3 runs to 17 residues. Trimming shortened V by 5 bases and J by 0 bases, and 17 bases separated the two germline ends. CDR3 bases: TGTGCCAGTAGTCTTCCAGACTTAAATTTAGCCAAAAACATTCAGTACTTC. Its protein is CASSLPDLNLAKNIQYF.

CDR3: CASSLDQGTVDGYTF. As DNA, the CDR3 is TGTGCCAGCAGCTTAGACCAGGGGACAGTGGATGGCTACACCTTC. The V gene is TRBV7-3, the J gene TRBJ1-2, with TRBD1 matching 7 bases. Germline V gene lookup returns CDR1 SGHTA and CDR2 FQGTGA. The trim removed 2 bases at V and 6 bases at J, leaving 9 bases unmatched. The CDR3 has 15 amino acids.

The chain links TRBV7-9 to TRBJ1-5; perhaps TRBD1 as D (6 bases). CDR3 length: 13 residues. V gave up 3 bases and J gave up 7 bases, with 10 bases separating them. CDR1 and CDR2 from the germline V gene are SEHNR and FQNEAQ (reference sequence). The CDR3 sequence: CASSFTGSQPQHF. The CDR3 region has the DNA TGTGCCAGCAGCTTTACAGGGTCCCAGCCCCAGCATTTT.

The chain couples TRBV14 to TRBJ2-1; 13 nucleotides match TRBD2. This CDR3 spans 18 amino acids. The V and J ends lost 1 base and 3 bases, in that order; junction bases with no gene match: 6. Germline V gene data show CDR1 as SGHDN and CDR2 as FVKESK. This CDR3 is CASSQAWTSGRLYNEQFF. The CDR3 nucleotides read TGTGCCAGCAGCCAAGCGTGGACTAGCGGGAGACTCTACAATGAGCAGTTCTTC.

The rearrangement uses TRBV7-8 and TRBJ2-1, with TRBD2 identical over 10 bases. Germline CDR1 is SGHVS and CDR2 is FQNEAQ. V gave up 5 bases and J gave up 6 bases; unmatched junction bases: 7. The CDR3 sequence is 15 residues long. The CDR3 DNA sequence: TGTGCCAGCAGCCCGGGACTAGCGTCCCCCAATGAGCAGTTCTTC. Translating gives CASSPGLASPNEQFF.